This T cell receptor (beta chain) came from a study of blood T cell repertoires in COVID-19 (dated by TCRdb to 2020 to 2021). Background for the entire study: Samples from collaborators originated in the United States, Italy and Spain and spanned both the acute and convalescent phases of COVID-19. Subjects who had been exposed to COVID-19, were actively infected with it, or had recovered from it provided the deeply sampled blood TCRbeta repertoires that made up the dataset. Where available, HLA class I and class II types were obtained from metadata supplied by the sample provider rather than from assay-based typing. The repertoires were made available in a free public database intended to serve as a resource for research on the immune response to SARS-CoV-2. The samples were drawn from the first 160 participants of the ongoing ImmuneRACE study and from about 1,200 subjects provided by 6 global collaborators. The material from the prospective study consisted of cDNA or gDNA derived from T cells, B-cell-depleted T cells, or PBMCs. Nearly every sample came with metadata listing a de-identified subject ID, COVID-19 status, age in years and sex.

On the study overall, not on this receptor specifically: The amount of clinical and demographic metadata varied by source and participant and was provided uncurated.

Regarding this clone: This receptor's antigen is unknown. Per-base quality was not reported, and no clone a single base away is much larger than it.

TCRbeta CDR3 regions were amplified from genomic DNA by means of the immunoSEQ Assay, a bias-controlled multiplex PCR. The published analysis was carried out like this. Nucleated cell counts per sample were estimated from amplification of reference gene primers within the assay. Sequence reads were collapsed and filtered to measure the absolute abundance of every unique TCRbeta CDR3 rearrangement. Productive Simpson clonality was computed per sample as the square root of Simpson's diversity index over productive rearrangements. The table was pulled from immuneACCESS by TCRdb, which kept in-frame rearrangements only. Such tables lose some clones; where checked, under half of the loss comes from unresolved V genes, and the rest has no known cause. From that table come the V and J calls and clone size; the DNA was used to work out D and trimming. The sample has just over 650,000 clones on record, around 90% of them singletons. More than 0.25% of the sample rests with the top ten.

Each collaborating institution followed its own protocols to collect whole blood in K2EDTA tubes. For TCRbeta analysis, collaborators shipped samples as frozen whole blood, isolated PBMCs, or DNA extracted from either of those sample types. The clonotype originates from a woman aged 18 to 35 with acute or convalescent COVID-19. The sample comprised peripheral blood.

The CDR3 protein: CASSETGSSQPQHF. At the DNA level, the sequence is TGCGCCAGCAGTGAGACAGGGAGTAGTCAGCCCCAGCATTTT. This chain joins TRBV10-2 to TRBJ1-5, with TRBD1 perhaps the D gene, on 6 matching bases. The CDR3 holds 14 amino acids from the cysteine to the phenylalanine. Only the CDR3 DNA stays, 42 bases, in frame from base 1. CDR1 and CDR2 are drawn from the germline V gene: WSHSY, SAAADI. V is pared back by 2 bases and J by 6 bases, with 11 bases lying between the germline termini.